The present T cell receptor (beta chain) was sequenced within a study of blood T cell repertoires in COVID-19. Study-wide context: Some COVID-19 samples were acute and others convalescent; all came from the United States, Italy and Spain. PBMCs, B-cell-depleted T cells, or T cells provided the cDNA or gDNA that made up the material.

Losses at the gene ends were 3 bases for V and 0 bases for J; bases not matched to a gene: 11. CDR1 is SGHNT, CDR2 YENEEA, per germline. CDR3 size: 20 residues. Study processing details: Amplified reference gene primers provided the basis for estimating nucleated cell counts. Generated by immunoSEQ multiplex PCR, the TCRdb table keeps only in-frame clones and is missing some. V, J and clone size are those of that table, while D and trimming were read from the DNA. Here the sample spans about 96,000 clones, approximately 84% being singletons. This clone turned up a few times. Specimen: peripheral blood. The sequence was collected from a woman aged 60-75 years with acute or convalescent COVID-19. The chain couples TRBV11-3 to TRBJ2-3; 14 bases agree with TRBD2. The DNA for the CDR3 is TGTGCCAGCAGCTTCCGACTAGCGGGGGGGACCACCGTTAGCACAGATACGCAGTATTTT. This gives the protein CASSFRLAGGTTVSTDTQYF.